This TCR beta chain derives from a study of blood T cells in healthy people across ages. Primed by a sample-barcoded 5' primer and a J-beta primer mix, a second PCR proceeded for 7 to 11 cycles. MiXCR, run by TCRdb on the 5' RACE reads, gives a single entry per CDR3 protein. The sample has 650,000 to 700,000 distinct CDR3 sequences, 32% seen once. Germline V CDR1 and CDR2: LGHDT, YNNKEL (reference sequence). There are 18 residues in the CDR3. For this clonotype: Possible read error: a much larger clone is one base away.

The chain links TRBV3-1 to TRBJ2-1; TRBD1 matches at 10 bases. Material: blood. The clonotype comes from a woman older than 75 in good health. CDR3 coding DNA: TGTGCCGGCAGCCAGGTTAGGACAGGGGGTTCCCGTTTAGGTGAGCAGTTCTTC. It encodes CAGSQVRTGGSRLGEQFF.